Each of the 19 T cell receptor beta chains below was sequenced from the same sample in a study of beta chain features in type 1 diabetes. General study results and limits: Among all four CD4+ subsets, Type 1 diabetes patients had TCRB CDR3s that were moderately but significantly shorter.

Isolated RNA was reverse transcribed in full, so expressed TCRB transcripts were sequenced. Some clones are missing from TCRdb's copy, which holds only in-frame ones; the method was immunoSEQ multiplex PCR. The data hold a few hundred thousand clones, with around an eighth observed a single time. For these TCRs, the target antigens are not known. The sequencing input was naive CD4+ T cells from blood. These receptors all stem from a woman aged 18-35 years with type 1 diabetes.

This clone came up a few times. The chain links TRBV4-3 to TRBJ2-7; TRBD2 is a possible D gene (6 bases). Trimming pared 4 bases from V and 2 bases from J, leaving 18 bases between. The CDR3 is 16 amino acids. The V gene's germline CDR1 is LGHNA and CDR2 YSLEER. This CDR3 is CASSRDGGTNTYEQYF. CDR3 coding DNA: TGCGCCAGCAGCCGAGACGGAGGGACGAATACCTACGAGCAGTACTTC.

This clone has a handful of counts. This chain joins TRBV14 and TRBJ1-1; TRBD1 is a possible D gene (5 bases). This CDR3 contains 18 residues. Germline loops: CDR1 SGHDN, CDR2 FVKESK. Trimming left V 0 bases short and J 0 bases short, with 17 bases between. CDR3 region: CASSQDLGRWGVNTEAFF. Written as DNA, the CDR3 is TGTGCCAGCAGCCAAGATTTGGGAAGGTGGGGGGTGAACACTGAAGCTTTCTTT.

This chain joins TRBV19 and TRBJ1-1; 9 bases fit TRBD1. J gave up 0 bases and V 6 bases, and 5 bases lay outside the gene matches. Germline V gene data show CDR1 as LNHDA and CDR2 as SQIVND (reference sequence). This CDR3 has 15 residues. Written as DNA, the CDR3 is TGTGCCAGTAGGATTGGGGACAGGGTGAACACTGAAGCTTTCTTT. Amino acids: CASRIGDRVNTEAFF. Variable domain in full (rest from reference TRBV19 and TRBJ1-1): DGGITQSPKYLFRKEGQNVTLSCEQNLNHDAMYWYRQDPGQGLRLIYYSQIVNDFQKGDIAEGYSVSREKKESFPLTVTSAQKNPTAFYLCASRIGDRVNTEAFFGQGTRLTVV.

The chain is built from TRBV28 and TRBJ2-5, with 9 bases matching TRBD1. The CDR3 is 15 residues long. Germline V lookup: CDR1 MDHEN, CDR2 SYDVKM. The J segment lost 5 bases and the V segment lost 4 bases, leaving 8 bases of the junction unmatched. The CDR3 is CASSSGQGISETQYF. For the CDR3, the DNA is TGTGCCAGCAGTTCAGGACAGGGGATTAGCGAGACCCAGTACTTC.

The sample holds a few counts of this clone. This chain uses TRBV5-4 with TRBJ2-7; TRBD2 matches 12 bases. V lost 4 bases and J lost 6; bases outside the gene matches: 8. The CDR3 runs to 15 residues. The germline CDR1 and CDR2 sequences are SGHNT and YYREEE (reference sequence). CDR3 in DNA: TGTGCCAGCAGCCAGACTAGCGGGAGACCGCGCGAGCAGTACTTC. It yields the protein CASSQTSGRPREQYF.

This chain connects TRBV6-5 to TRBJ2-2; D is uncertain. Trimming pared 2 bases from V and 5 bases from J, leaving 6 bases between. Per the germline V gene, CDR1 is MNHEY and CDR2 is SVGAGI. The CDR3 covers 13 residues. In DNA, the CDR3 is TGTGCCAGCAGTTACCGTTTAACCGGGGAGCTGTTTTTT. Translating it yields CASSYRLTGELFF.

The rearrangement uses TRBV7-6 and TRBJ2-3; 10 bases are shared with TRBD1. Germline assignment: CDR1 SGHVS and CDR2 FNYEAQ. Trimming at V came to 5 bases and at J to 5 bases, leaving 10 bases not matched to a gene. The CDR3 has 16 residues. The CDR3 nucleotides read TGTGCCAGCAGCGAGACCCCGGGACAGGGGATAGATACGCAGTATTTT. Its translation is CASSETPGQGIDTQYF.

This rearrangement joins TRBV15 to TRBJ2-6, with D perhaps TRBD2 (6 bases). Germline CDR1 LNHNV, CDR2 YYDKDF (reference sequence). The ends were cut back, 5 bases at V and 2 bases at J, with 16 bases in the middle. The CDR3 has 17 amino acids. CDR3 sequence: CATSAAGKVPGANVLTF. As DNA, the CDR3 is TGTGCCACCAGCGCGGCGGGGAAGGTACCTGGGGCCAACGTCCTGACTTTC.

This clone was detected only a few times. V is TRBV11-2 and J is TRBJ2-1, with 9 positions matching TRBD2. The trim removed 4 bases at V and 4 bases at J, leaving 8 bases unmatched. CDR1 is SGHAT, CDR2 FQNNGV, per germline. The CDR3 covers 16 residues. The CDR3 here is CASSYQAGGGYNEQFF. Here the CDR3 DNA reads TGTGCCAGCAGCTACCAAGCGGGAGGAGGGTACAATGAGCAGTTCTTC.

This clone was counted between two and nine times. The rearrangement uses TRBV6-6 and TRBJ2-1, with 8 bases aligning to TRBD2. V lost 6 bases and J lost 7; bases outside the gene matches: 8. Germline lookup yields CDR1 MNHNY and CDR2 SVGAGI (reference sequence). This CDR3 comprises 14 residues. The CDR3 nucleotides are TGTGCCAGCAGCCTACCGGGACTAGGTAATGAGCAGTTCTTC. Protein sequence: CASSLPGLGNEQFF.

This clone has a handful of counts. In the same sample, other DNA sequences code for this CDR3. The chain couples TRBV7-9 to TRBJ2-7, with D uncertain. The germline V gene encodes CDR1 SEHNR and CDR2 FQNEAQ (reference sequence). V was trimmed by 2 bases and J by 2 bases, leaving 7 bases between them. The CDR3 is 13 amino acids. The chain's CDR3 is CASSLTATYEQYF. As DNA, the CDR3 is TGTGCCAGCAGCTTAACCGCTACCTACGAGCAGTACTTC.

This clone was picked up a small number of times. The V call is TRBV15, the J call TRBJ2-7, with TRBD1 matching over 10 bases. V lost 0 bases to trimming and J lost 2 bases; unmatched junction nucleotides: 7. This CDR3 region has 17 residues. CDR1 is LNHNV and CDR2 is YYDKDF in the germline V gene (reference sequence). Written as DNA, the CDR3 is TGTGCCACCAGCAGAGACCACCCCGGGACAGGGGCCTACGAGCAGTACTTC. This sequence encodes CATSRDHPGTGAYEQYF.

With respect to this clone: This specimen includes other DNA sequences encoding the same CDR3. The chain recombines TRBV19 with TRBJ1-1, with D possibly TRBD1 on 5 matching bases. The ends were cut back, 5 bases at V and 0 bases at J, with 10 bases in the middle. This CDR3 is 14 amino acids long. CDR1 LNHDA and CDR2 SQIVND come from the germline V gene (reference sequence). The CDR3 coding sequence is TGTGCCAGTAGTCGAGACAGACTGAACACTGAAGCTTTCTTT. This encodes CASSRDRLNTEAFF. Using reference TRBV19 and TRBJ1-1 for the parts outside the CDR3, the full variable domain is DGGITQSPKYLFRKEGQNVTLSCEQNLNHDAMYWYRQDPGQGLRLIYYSQIVNDFQKGDIAEGYSVSREKKESFPLTVTSAQKNPTAFYLCASSRDRLNTEAFFGQGTRLTVV.

The chain has TRBV30 and TRBJ1-3, with 8 bases matching TRBD1. V lost 2 bases to trimming and J lost 4 bases; unmatched junction nucleotides: 4. The CDR3 length is 14 residues. CDR1 is GTSNPN, CDR2 SVGIG, per germline (reference sequence). The CDR3: CAWSRGQGGNTIYF. In DNA form, the CDR3 reads TGTGCCTGGAGTCGCGGACAGGGAGGAAACACCATATATTTT.

The chain is built from TRBV28 and TRBJ2-7; D is unresolved. The germline gives CDR1 MDHEN, CDR2 SYDVKM. V gave up 2 bases and J gave up 3 bases, with 17 bases separating them. CDR3 length: 16 residues. The CDR3 sequence is CASSLVASAGRYEQYF. CDR3 DNA: TGTGCCAGCAGTTTAGTAGCCTCTGCCGGCCGCTACGAGCAGTACTTC.

The V and J genes are TRBV5-4 and TRBJ2-7, with 10 bases fitting TRBD1. This CDR3 has 15 amino acids. Germline lookup yields CDR1 SGHNT and CDR2 YYREEE (reference sequence). V shed 2 bases, J shed 0 bases, and the junction held 2 bases outside the gene matches. In DNA form, the CDR3 reads TGTGCCAGCAGCTTAAGGGACAGGGGCTCCTACGAGCAGTACTTC. Amino acids: CASSLRDRGSYEQYF.

This clone was seen only a few times. The V gene is TRBV7-8, the J gene TRBJ2-2; D might be TRBD1 (7 bases). Trimming took off 0 bases at V and 0 bases at J, with 17 bases between the two ends. The CDR3 runs 19 residues. The V gene's germline CDR1 is SGHVS and CDR2 FQNEAQ. The CDR3 here is CASSLALRGVKTNTGELFF. Written as DNA, the CDR3 is TGTGCCAGCAGCTTAGCTCTCAGGGGGGTCAAAACGAACACCGGGGAGCTGTTTTTT.

V usage is TRBV5-4 and J usage is TRBJ2-1; the D gene is possibly TRBD2 (5 bases). The CDR3 runs 13 residues. Germline loops: CDR1 SGHNT, CDR2 YYREEE (reference sequence). Trimming removed 3 bases at V and 8 bases at J, with 12 bases between. In DNA, the CDR3 is TGTGCCAGCAGCTCCCAGGAGGCCCATGAGCAGTTCTTC. Residues: CASSSQEAHEQFF.

The CDR3 sequence is CASSRPQGALYNEQFF. CDR3 nucleotide sequence: TGTGCCAGCAGCCGACCCCAGGGGGCTCTCTACAATGAGCAGTTCTTC. The chain combines TRBV7-9 with TRBJ2-1; the match to TRBD1 covers 8 bases. J gave up 3 bases and V 5 bases, and 9 bases lay outside the gene matches. The germline CDR1 and CDR2 sequences are SEHNR and FQNEAQ (reference sequence). This CDR3 has 16 residues.